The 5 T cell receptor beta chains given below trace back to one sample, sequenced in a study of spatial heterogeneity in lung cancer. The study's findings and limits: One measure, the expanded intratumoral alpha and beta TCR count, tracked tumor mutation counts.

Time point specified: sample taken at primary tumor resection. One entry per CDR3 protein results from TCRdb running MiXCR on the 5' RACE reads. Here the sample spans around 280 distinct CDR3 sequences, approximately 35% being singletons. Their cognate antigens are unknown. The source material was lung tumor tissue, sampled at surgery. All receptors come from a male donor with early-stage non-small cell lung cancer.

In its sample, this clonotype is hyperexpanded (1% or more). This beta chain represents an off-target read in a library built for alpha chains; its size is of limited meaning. CDR3 in amino acids: CSAWNLNTQYF. For the CDR3, the DNA is TGCAGCGCCTGGAATTTGAATACGCAGTATTTT. The V gene is TRBV29-1, the J gene TRBJ2-3; D uncertain. The CDR3 sequence is 11 residues long. V was shortened by 7 bases and J by 7 bases, with 12 bases between the two germline ends. Looked up from germline, CDR1 is SQVTM and CDR2 is ANQGSEA.

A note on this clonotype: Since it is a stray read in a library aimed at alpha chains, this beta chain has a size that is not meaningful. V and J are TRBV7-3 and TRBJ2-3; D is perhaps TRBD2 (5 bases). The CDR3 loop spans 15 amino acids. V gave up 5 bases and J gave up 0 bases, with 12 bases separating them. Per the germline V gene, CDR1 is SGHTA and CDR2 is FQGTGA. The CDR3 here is CASSAVAISTDTQYF. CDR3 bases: TGTGCCAGCAGCGCCGTAGCGATTAGCACAGATACGCAGTATTTT. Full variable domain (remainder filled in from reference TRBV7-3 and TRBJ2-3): GAGVSQTPSNKVTEKGKYVELRCDPISGHTALYWYRQSLGQGPEFLIYFQGTGAADDSGLPNDRFFAVRPEGSVSTLKIQRTERGDSAVYLCASSAVAISTDTQYFGPGTRLTVL.

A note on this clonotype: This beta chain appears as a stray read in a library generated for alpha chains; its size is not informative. CDR3: CASSLQGANYGYTF. The CDR3 region has the DNA TGTGCCAGCAGTTTGCAGGGGGCAAACTATGGCTACACCTTC. This chain joins TRBV27 and TRBJ1-2; 8 bases are shared with TRBD1. This CDR3 is built from 14 residues. CDR1 is MNHEY and CDR2 is SMNVEV in the germline V gene (reference sequence). Losses at the gene ends were 3 bases for V and 2 bases for J; bases not matched to a gene: 2.

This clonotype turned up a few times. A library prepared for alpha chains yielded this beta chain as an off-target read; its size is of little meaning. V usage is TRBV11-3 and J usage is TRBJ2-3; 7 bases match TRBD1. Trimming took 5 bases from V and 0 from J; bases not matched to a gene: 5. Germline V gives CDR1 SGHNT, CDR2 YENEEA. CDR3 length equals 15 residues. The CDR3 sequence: CASSPRQGSTDTQYF. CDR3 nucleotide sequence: TGTGCCAGCAGCCCGAGACAGGGTAGCACAGATACGCAGTATTTT.

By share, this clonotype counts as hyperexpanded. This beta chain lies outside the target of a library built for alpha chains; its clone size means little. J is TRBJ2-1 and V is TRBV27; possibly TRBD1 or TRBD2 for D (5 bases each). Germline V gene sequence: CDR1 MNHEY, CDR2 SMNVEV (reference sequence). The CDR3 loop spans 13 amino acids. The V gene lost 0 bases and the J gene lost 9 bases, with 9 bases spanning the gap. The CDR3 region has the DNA TGTGCCAGCAGTTTATCCGGGGCTGGTGAGCAGTTCTTC. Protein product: CASSLSGAGEQFF.